A selection of T cell receptor beta chains follows, all from one sample in a study of graft-versus-host responses after intestinal transplantation. Profiled with immunoSEQ multiplex PCR; TCRdb holds only in-frame clones, not every one. The data hold tens of thousands of clones, with 90% observed a single time. The antigens these receptors bind are not known. Sequenced here: unstimulated CD8+ T cells sorted from spleen or lymph node cells, sampled before transplant. The receptors derive from a human donor who was the organ donor for an intestinal transplant. Both conserved end residues are part of each CDR3. Fields, in order: J gene, D gene, V gene, clone size, CDR3 DNA, CDR3 protein. The D gene is left open where the match is weak. The size of a clone is reported for some rows only, either as once, few or many, or as a class for expanded clones.

TRBJ2-1 | TRBD1 | TRBV30 | once | TGTGCCTGGGACACAGGGGGGAGCTCCTACAATGAGCAGTTCTTC | CAWDTGGSSYNEQFF
TRBJ2-3 | NA | TRBV27 | NA | TGTGCCAGCAGTTACGGACAGCTCAGTACAGATACGCAGTATTTT | CASSYGQLSTDTQYF
TRBJ2-1 | NA | TRBV18 | NA | TGTGCCAGCTCACAAGGAGGGCGGTCCTACAATGAGCAGTTCTTC | CASSQGGRSYNEQFF
TRBJ1-5 | TRBD1 | TRBV28 | NA | TGTGCCAGCAGTCCGGGACAGGGCAATCAGCCCCAGCATTTT | CASSPGQGNQPQHF
TRBJ2-2 | NA | TRBV19 | NA | TGTGCCAGTAGTATGAGAACCGGGGAGCTGTTTTTT | CASSMRTGELFF
TRBJ1-2 | TRBD1 | TRBV28 | NA | TGTGCCAGCAGTCCCCCGGGTTTGTCAGGGACAGGATATGGCTACACCTTC | CASSPPGLSGTGYGYTF
TRBJ2-1 | TRBD2 | TRBV5-4 | NA | TGTGCCAGCAGCGCGGGACTAGCGGACAATGAGCAGTTCTTC | CASSAGLADNEQFF
TRBJ1-2 | NA | TRBV30 | NA | TGTGCCTGGAGTGTACGTCCAGGTGGTAACTATGGCTACACCTTC | CAWSVRPGGNYGYTF
TRBJ1-4 | TRBD1 | TRBV6-6 | NA | TGTGCCAGCAGTACGGACAGGGGGAGCAAAAAACTGTTTTTT | CASSTDRGSKKLFF
TRBJ1-5 | TRBD1 | TRBV7-9 | NA | TGTGCCAGCGCCGGGACAGGGGTGGTTCAGCCCCAGCATTTT | CASAGTGVVQPQHF